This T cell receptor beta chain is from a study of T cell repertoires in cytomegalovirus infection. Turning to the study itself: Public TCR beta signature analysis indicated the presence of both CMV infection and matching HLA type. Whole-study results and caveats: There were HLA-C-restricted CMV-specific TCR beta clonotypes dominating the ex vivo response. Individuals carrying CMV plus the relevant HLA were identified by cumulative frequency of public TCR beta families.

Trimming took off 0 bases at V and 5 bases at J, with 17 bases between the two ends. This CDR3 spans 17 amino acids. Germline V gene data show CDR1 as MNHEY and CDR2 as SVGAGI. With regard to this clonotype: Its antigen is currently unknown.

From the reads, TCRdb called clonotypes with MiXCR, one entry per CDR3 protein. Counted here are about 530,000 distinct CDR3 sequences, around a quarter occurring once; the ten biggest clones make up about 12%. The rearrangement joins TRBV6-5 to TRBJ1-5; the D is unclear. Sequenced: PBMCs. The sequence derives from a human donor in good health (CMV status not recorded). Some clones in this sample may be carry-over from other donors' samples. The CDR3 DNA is TGTGCCAGCAGTTACTCCAAACCCGGGGTCCTTCATCAGCCCCAGCATTTT. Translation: CASSYSKPGVLHQPQHF.